This TCR beta chain originates from a study of blood T cell repertoires in COVID-19. For the study at large: Sources were T cells, B-cell-depleted T cells, or PBMCs; the material itself was cDNA or gDNA.

Some clones are missing from TCRdb's copy, which holds only in-frame ones; the method was immunoSEQ multiplex PCR. The table records about 140,000 clones, 65% to 85% of them present only once. V lost 3 bases to trimming and J lost 0 bases; unmatched junction nucleotides: 5. CDR3 length equals 16 residues. Germline V gene data show CDR1 as MDHEN and CDR2 as SYDVKM. The chain is built from TRBV28 and TRBJ1-1, with 9 bases that match TRBD1. The receptor was derived from a woman between 55 and 75 years old with acute or convalescent COVID-19. Sequencing used peripheral blood. The CDR3 protein is CASSFGTGSMNTEAFF. CDR3 bases: TGTGCCAGCAGTTTTGGGACAGGGAGCATGAACACTGAAGCTTTCTTT.